This TCR beta chain was recovered during a study of cytomegalovirus exposure and HLA in healthy donors. Broader study findings: Subsequent analysis revealed that first-cohort TCR clusters tended to co-occur in the 90 to 150 validation repertoires. Generally TCR sequences proved uncommon, though certain public TCRs appeared in numerous donors. Roughly 170 TCR beta chains were listed as cytomegalovirus-associated.

Concerning this clone itself: Its antigen remains unknown.

Only in-frame clones appear in the TCRdb table, and some are missing; sequencing was by immunoSEQ multiplex PCR. The data show some 110,000 clones, 90% to 95% seen once. The receptor comes from a woman younger than 35 in good health and CMV-seronegative. The sample comprised PBMCs.

As DNA, the CDR3 is TGTGCCAGCAGTTTAGCGTACACTGAAGCTTTCTTT. Protein sequence: CASSLAYTEAFF. The rearrangement uses TRBV28 and TRBJ1-1; D remains ambiguous. CDR3 length: 12 residues. Germline V gene sequence: CDR1 MDHEN, CDR2 SYDVKM. V lost 2 bases, J lost 3 bases, and 4 bases lay in between.